This T cell receptor beta chain derives from a study of beta chain features in type 1 diabetes. Study outcomes and limitations: TCRB CDR3s from Type 1 diabetes patients were moderately but significantly shorter in all four CD4+ subsets.

The CDR3 extends over 16 amino acids. Germline V lookup: CDR1 SGDLS, CDR2 YYNGEE. After removal of 0 bases from V and 3 bases from J, the junction contained 9 bases not matched to a gene. Since all of the isolated RNA was reverse transcribed, expressed TCRB transcripts were what got sequenced. Sequenced by immunoSEQ multiplex PCR; TCRdb stores in-frame clones only, minus some. Of over 200,000 clones listed, roughly a tenth are singletons. On this clone: Its antigen is currently unknown.

Material for sequencing was naive CD4+ T cells from blood. The chain carries TRBV9 and TRBJ2-7; 7 nucleotides align to TRBD1. This TCR came from a man aged 25 to 45 with type 1 diabetes. In nucleotides, the CDR3 is TGTGCCAGCAGCGTAGCGGGACAGACAGAATTCTACGAGCAGTACTTC. This translates into CASSVAGQTEFYEQYF. Together with reference TRBV9 and TRBJ2-7, the CDR3 gives the full variable domain: DSGVTQTPKHLITATGQRVTLRCSPRSGDLSVYWYQQSLDQGLQFLIQYYNGEERAKGNILERFSAQQFPDLHSELNLSSLELGDSALYFCASSVAGQTEFYEQYFGPGTRLTVT.